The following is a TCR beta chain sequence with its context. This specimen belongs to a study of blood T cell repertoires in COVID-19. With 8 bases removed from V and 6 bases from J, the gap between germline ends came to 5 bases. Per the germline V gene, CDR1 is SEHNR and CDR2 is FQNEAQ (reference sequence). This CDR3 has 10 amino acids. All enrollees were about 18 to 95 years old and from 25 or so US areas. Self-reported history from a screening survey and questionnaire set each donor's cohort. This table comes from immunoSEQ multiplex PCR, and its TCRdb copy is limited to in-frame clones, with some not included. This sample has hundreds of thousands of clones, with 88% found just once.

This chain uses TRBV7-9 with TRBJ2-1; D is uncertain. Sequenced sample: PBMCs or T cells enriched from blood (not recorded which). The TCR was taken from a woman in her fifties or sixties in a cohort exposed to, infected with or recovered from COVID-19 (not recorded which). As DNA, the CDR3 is TGTGCCAGCTTCGGCAATGAGCAGTTCTTC. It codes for CASFGNEQFF.